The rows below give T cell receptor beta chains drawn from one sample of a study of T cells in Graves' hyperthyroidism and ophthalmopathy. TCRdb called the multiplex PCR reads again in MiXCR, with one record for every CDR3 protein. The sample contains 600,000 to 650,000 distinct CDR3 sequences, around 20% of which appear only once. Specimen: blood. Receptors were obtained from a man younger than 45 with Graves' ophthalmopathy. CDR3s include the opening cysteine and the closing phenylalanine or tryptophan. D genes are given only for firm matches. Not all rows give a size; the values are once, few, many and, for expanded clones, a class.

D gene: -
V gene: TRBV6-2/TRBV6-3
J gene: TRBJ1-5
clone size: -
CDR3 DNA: TGTGCCAGCACGAGGGAGGGTCGTCAGCCCCAGCATTTT
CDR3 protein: CASTREGRQPQHF

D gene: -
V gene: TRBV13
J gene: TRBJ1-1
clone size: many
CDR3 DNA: TGTGCCAGCAGCTTAGGGAGGGTAATGAACACTGAAGCTTTCTTT
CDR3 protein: CASSLGRVMNTEAFF

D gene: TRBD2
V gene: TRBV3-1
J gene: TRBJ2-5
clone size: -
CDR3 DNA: TGTGCCAGCAGCCAAGGGACTAGGGGTGAGACCCAGTACTTC
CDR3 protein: CASSQGTRGETQYF

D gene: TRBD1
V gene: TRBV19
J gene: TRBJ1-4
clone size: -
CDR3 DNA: TGTGCCAGTAGTGCCTACGGGACAGGGAATGAAAAACTGTTTTTT
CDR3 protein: CASSAYGTGNEKLFF

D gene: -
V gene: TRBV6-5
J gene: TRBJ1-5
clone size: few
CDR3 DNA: TGTGCCAGCAGTTCTGCTGCCCGTCAGCCCCAGCATTTT
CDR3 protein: CASSSAARQPQHF

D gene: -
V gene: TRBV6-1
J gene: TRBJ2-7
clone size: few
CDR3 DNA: TGTGCCAGCACCTTACGGCCGGGGCCTAGCGCTAGCTACGAGCAGTACTTC
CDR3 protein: CASTLRPGPSASYEQYF

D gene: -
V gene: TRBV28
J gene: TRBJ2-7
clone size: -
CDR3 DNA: TGTGCCAGCAAAGGCGGAGACGGTTACGAGCAGTACTTC
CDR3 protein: CASKGGDGYEQYF

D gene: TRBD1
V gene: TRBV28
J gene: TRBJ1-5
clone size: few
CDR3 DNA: TGTGCCAGCAGTCGATACAGGGGAACCAATCAGCCCCAGCATTTT
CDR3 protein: CASSRYRGTNQPQHF

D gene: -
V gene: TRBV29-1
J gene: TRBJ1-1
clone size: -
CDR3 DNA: TGCAGCGAAGAGACGAACACTGAAGCTTTCTTT
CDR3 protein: CSEETNTEAFF

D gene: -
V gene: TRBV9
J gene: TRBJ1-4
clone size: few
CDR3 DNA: TGTGCCAGCAACCCTGGGGGAACGGGTGAAAAACTGTTTTTT
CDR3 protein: CASNPGGTGEKLFF

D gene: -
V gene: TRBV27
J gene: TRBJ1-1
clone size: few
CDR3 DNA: TGTGCCAGCAGTTTATCGATAGGGACTGAAGCTTTCTTT
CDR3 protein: CASSLSIGTEAFF

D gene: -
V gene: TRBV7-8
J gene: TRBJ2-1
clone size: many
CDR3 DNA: TGTGCCAGCAGCCTACCCCCTTCGGGGAATGAGCAGTTCTTC
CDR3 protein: CASSLPPSGNEQFF

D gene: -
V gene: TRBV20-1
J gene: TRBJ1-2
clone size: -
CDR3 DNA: TGCAGTGCTAGAGGAGGGAGGGTTTATCTCAACTATGGCTACACCTTC
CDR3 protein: CSARGGRVYLNYGYTF

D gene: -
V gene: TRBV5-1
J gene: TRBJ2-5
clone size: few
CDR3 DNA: TGCGCCAGCAGCCGGACAGAAGAGACCCAGTACTTC
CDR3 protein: CASSRTEETQYF

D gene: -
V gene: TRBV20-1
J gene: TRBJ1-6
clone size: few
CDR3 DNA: TGCAGTGCTCCCCCCTCCTATAATTCACCCCTCCACTTT
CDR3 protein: CSAPPSYNSPLHF

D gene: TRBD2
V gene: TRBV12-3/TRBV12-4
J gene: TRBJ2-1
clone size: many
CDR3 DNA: TGTGCCAGCAGCAATAGCGGGAGGTACAATGAGCAGTTCTTC
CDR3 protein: CASSNSGRYNEQFF

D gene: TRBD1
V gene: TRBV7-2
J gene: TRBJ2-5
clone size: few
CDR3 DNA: TGTGCCAGCAGCCCTGGGACAGGGTTTTTCGCGGAGACCCAGTACTTC
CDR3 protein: CASSPGTGFFAETQYF

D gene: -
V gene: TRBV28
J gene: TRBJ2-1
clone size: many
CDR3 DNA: TGTGCCAGCTGGATGGGTGCCGGAAGACCCTACAATGAGCAGTTCTTC
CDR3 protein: CASWMGAGRPYNEQFF

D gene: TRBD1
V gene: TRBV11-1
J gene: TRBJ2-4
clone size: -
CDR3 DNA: TGTGCCAGCAGCTTATTTAACGGACGAGCGGGACAGGGGATTGCAATGGAAGCCAAAAACATTCAGTACTTC
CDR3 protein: CASSLFNGRAGQGIAMEAKNIQYF

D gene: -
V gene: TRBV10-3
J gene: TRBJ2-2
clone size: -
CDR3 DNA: TGTGCCATCAGTGAGTCTGGGGGGCTATCCACCGGGGAGCTGTTTTTT
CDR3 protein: CAISESGGLSTGELFF

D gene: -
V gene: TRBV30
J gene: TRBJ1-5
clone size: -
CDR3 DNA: TGTGCCTGGAGTGTAGCTCCCGCGGGGTTGGGTCAGCCCCAGCATTTT
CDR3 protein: CAWSVAPAGLGQPQHF

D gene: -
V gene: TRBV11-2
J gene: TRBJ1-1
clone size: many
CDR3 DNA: TGTGCCAGCAGCTTATCTTATGGAAGCACTGAAGCTTTCTTT
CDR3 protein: CASSLSYGSTEAFF

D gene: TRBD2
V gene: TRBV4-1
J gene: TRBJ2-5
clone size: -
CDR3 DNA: TGCGCCAGCAGCCAAGGCGGGAGAGAAGAGACCCAGTACTTC
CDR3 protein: CASSQGGREETQYF

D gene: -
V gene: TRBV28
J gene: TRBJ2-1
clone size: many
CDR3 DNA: TGTGCCAGCAGTTTCCCAAGTGTCCCCGATGAGCAGTTCTTC
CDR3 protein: CASSFPSVPDEQFF

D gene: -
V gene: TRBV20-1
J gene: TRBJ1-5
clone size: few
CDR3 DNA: TGCAGTGCTGGCAAAGGTTATAGCAATCAGCCCCAGCATTTT
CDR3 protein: CSAGKGYSNQPQHF

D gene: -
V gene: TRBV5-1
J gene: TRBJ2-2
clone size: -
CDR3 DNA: TGCGCCAGCAGCTTGGGGACAGGGAGGGCCGGGGAGCTGTTTTTT
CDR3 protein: CASSLGTGRAGELFF

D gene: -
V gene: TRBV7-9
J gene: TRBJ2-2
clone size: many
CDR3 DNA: TGTGCCAGCAGCAACGTCCCGACAGCCCCGAACACCGGGGAGCTGTTTTTT
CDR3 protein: CASSNVPTAPNTGELFF

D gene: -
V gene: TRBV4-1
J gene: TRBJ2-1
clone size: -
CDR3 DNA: TGCGCCAGCAGCCACCCCGCCTATTACAATGAGCAGTTCTTC
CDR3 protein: CASSHPAYYNEQFF

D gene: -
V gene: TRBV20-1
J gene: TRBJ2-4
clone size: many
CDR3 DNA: TGCAGTGCCCCCTCTTCCCCAGGGAAGAACATTCAGTACTTC
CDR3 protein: CSAPSSPGKNIQYF

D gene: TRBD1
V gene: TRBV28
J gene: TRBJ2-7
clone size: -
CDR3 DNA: TGTGCCAGCAGCCGGCCGGGACAGGCAACCTACGAGCAGTACTTC
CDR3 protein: CASSRPGQATYEQYF

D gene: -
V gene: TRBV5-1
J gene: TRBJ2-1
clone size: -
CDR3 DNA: TGTGCCAGCAGCCATTCGGACGGAATAATCAATGAGCAGTTCTTC
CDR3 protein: CASSHSDGIINEQFF

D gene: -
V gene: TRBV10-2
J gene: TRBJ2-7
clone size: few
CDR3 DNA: TGCGCCAGCAGGCAGCGGGTGAGCGAGCAGTACTTC
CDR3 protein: CASRQRVSEQYF

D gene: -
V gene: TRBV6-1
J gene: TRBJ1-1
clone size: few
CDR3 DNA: TGTGCCAGCAGTCTTCCGGGCCGCGGCACTGAAGCTTTCTTT
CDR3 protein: CASSLPGRGTEAFF

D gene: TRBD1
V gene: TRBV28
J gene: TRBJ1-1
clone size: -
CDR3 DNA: TGTGCCGGCAGACCTACAGGGGGCACTGAAGCTTTCTTT
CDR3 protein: CAGRPTGGTEAFF

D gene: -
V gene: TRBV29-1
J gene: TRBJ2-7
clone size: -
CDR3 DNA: TGCAGCGTCCCTGGACCCTTAGCTGGGGGCAACGAGCAGTACTTC
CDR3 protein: CSVPGPLAGGNEQYF

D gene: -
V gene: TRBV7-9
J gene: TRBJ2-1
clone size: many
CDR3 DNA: TGTGCCAGCAGCTTAGGGGCCAATGAGCAGTTCTTC
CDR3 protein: CASSLGANEQFF

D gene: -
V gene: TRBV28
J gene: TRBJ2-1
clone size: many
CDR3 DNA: TGTGCCAGCAGTTCCAATGAGCAGTTCTTC
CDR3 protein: CASSSNEQFF

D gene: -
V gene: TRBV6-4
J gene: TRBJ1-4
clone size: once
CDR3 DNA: TGTGCCAGCAGTGAATACCAGGGTGATGAAAAACTGTTTTTT
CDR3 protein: CASSEYQGDEKLFF

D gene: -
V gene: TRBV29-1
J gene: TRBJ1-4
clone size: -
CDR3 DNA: TGCAGCGTTGCGGAAAGGCTCGGGACTAATGAAAAACTGCTTTTT
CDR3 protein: CSVAERLGTNEKLLF

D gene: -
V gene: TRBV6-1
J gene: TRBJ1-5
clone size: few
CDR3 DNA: TGTGCCATCACTAACCGGGATAGGGATAATCAGCCCCAGCATTTT
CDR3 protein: CAITNRDRDNQPQHF

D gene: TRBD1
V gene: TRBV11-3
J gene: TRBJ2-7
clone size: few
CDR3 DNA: TGTGCCAGCAGTTCCCGCCCCAGGGGGCGAGAGCAGTACTTC
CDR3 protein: CASSSRPRGREQYF

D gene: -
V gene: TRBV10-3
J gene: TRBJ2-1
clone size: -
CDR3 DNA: TGTGCCATCAGTGACTTATACAATGAGCAGTTCTTC
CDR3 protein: CAISDLYNEQFF

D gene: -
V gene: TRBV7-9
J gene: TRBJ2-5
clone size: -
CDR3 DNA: TGTGCCAGCAGTGGAGTCACGGGACAGAGGAGGGGAGAGACCCAGTACTTC
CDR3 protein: CASSGVTGQRRGETQYF

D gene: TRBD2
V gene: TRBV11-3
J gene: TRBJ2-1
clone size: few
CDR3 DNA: TGTGCCAGCAGCTTCGCTCCGATTAGCGGGAGCGCTAGCTCCTACAATGAGCAGTTCTTC
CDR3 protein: CASSFAPISGSASSYNEQFF

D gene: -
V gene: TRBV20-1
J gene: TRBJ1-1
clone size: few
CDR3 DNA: TGCAGTGCTAGACGGTCCAGGGAGGGTATGAACACTGAAGCTTTCTTT
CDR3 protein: CSARRSREGMNTEAFF

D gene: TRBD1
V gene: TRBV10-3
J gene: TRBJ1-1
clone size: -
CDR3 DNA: TGTGCCATCAATCCCGGGACAGGGGTCACTGAAGCTTTCTTT
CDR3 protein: CAINPGTGVTEAFF

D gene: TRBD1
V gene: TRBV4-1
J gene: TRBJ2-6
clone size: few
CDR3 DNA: TGCGCCAGCAGCCAAGGACAGGGGGTATCCTCTGGGGCCAACGTCCTGACTTTC
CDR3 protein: CASSQGQGVSSGANVLTF

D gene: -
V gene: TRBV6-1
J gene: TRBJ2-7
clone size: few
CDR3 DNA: TGTGCCAGCAGGCCCACAGTGGCCTACGAGCAGTACTTC
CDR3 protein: CASRPTVAYEQYF

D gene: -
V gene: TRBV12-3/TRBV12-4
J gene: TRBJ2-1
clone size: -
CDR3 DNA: TGTGCCAGCAATGCGGGGATCTATGAGCAGTTCTTC
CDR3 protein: CASNAGIYEQFF

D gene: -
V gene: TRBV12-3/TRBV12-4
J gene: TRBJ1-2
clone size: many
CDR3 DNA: TGTGCCAGCAGTCGGGGGAAGGGGCATGGCTACACCTTC
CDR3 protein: CASSRGKGHGYTF

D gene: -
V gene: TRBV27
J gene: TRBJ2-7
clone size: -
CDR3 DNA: TGTGCCGGCAGTTTTGAGGGGGGGGGCGAGCAGTACTTC
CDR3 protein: CAGSFEGGGEQYF

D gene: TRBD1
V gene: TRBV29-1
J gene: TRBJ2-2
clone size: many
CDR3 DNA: TGCAGCGTTCGGACAGGGGGTGGCGGGGAGCTGTTTTTT
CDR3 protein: CSVRTGGGGELFF

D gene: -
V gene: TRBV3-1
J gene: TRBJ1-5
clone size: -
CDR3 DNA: TGTGCCAGCAGCCAAGATCGCTGGAATCAGCCCCAGCATTTT
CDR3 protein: CASSQDRWNQPQHF